This entry is about one TCR beta chain. This entry comes from a study of blood T cell repertoires in COVID-19. Study as a whole: Before being deemed recovered, Cohort 3 donors had two negative PCRs, clearance, or symptom resolution. Sites across the United States, Italy and Spain contributed samples from acute and convalescent COVID-19. PBMCs, B-cell-depleted T cells, or T cells provided the cDNA or gDNA that made up the material.

Authors' methods: By means of reference gene primer amplification, nucleated cell counts were estimated. Assay: immunoSEQ multiplex PCR; the TCRdb copy retains only in-frame clones and omits some. V and J calls and clone size follow that table, whereas D and trimming were derived from the DNA. Of about 140,000 clones listed, nearly 85% were seen once; the top ten hold around 3.9%. The sample consisted of PBMCs or T cells enriched from blood (not recorded which). This sequence originates from a man aged 50-60 years in a cohort exposed to, infected with or recovered from COVID-19 (not recorded which).

CDR3 DNA: TGTGCCAGCAGCACGGGCGGGGGTATCACCGCGGGCTCCTACAATGAGCAGTTCTTC. The encoded protein is CASSTGGGITAGSYNEQFF. V usage is TRBV9 and J usage is TRBJ2-1; TRBD2 aligns across 7 bases. CDR1 SGDLS and CDR2 YYNGEE come from the germline V gene. With V trimmed by 4 bases and J by 0 bases, 16 bases remained unmatched. This CDR3 comprises 19 residues. Looking up the rest from reference TRBV9 and TRBJ2-1 gives the full variable domain: DSGVTQTPKHLITATGQRVTLRCSPRSGDLSVYWYQQSLDQGLQFLIQYYNGEERAKGNILERFSAQQFPDLHSELNLSSLELGDSALYFCASSTGGGITAGSYNEQFFGPGTRLTVL.